This T cell receptor beta chain was sequenced during a study of human T cells and chemical hapten exposure. Across the study: TCR yields per sample varied mostly from small pooled library volume differences.

The germline V and J ends were trimmed by 6 bases and 3 bases, with 18 bases remaining between them. In germline, CDR1 is SGHAT, CDR2 FQNNGV. The CDR3 is made up of 15 amino acids. MiXCR was run by TCRdb on the RACE reads, yielding one entry per CDR3 protein. The sample records 95,000 to 150,000 distinct CDR3 sequences, roughly an eighth being singletons. Time point defined: patch test 1, 2 weeks after DPC sensitization. Treatment here: therapeutic diphenylcyclopropenone sensitization with weekly scalp DPC. Sequencing started from total RNA isolated from unfractionated whole blood. The V call is TRBV11-2, the J call TRBJ2-7; weak D call: TRBD1 (6 bases). The TCR was taken from a man aged 18-30 years with alopecia areata. Some clones in this sample may be carry-over from other donors' samples. The sample consisted of whole blood, taken in connection with sensitization to the hapten diphenylcyclopropenone (DPC). The CDR3 spells CASSYDPGHYYEQYF. Here the CDR3 DNA reads TGTGCCAGCAGTTATGACCCGGGACATTACTACGAGCAGTACTTC. The whole variable domain, remainder taken from reference TRBV11-2 and TRBJ2-7, is EAGVAQSPRYKIIEKRQSVAFWCNPISGHATLYWYQQILGQGPKLLIQFQNNGVVDDSQLPKDRFSAERLKGVDSTLKIQPAKLEDSAVYLCASSYDPGHYYEQYFGPGTRLTVT.